This TCR beta chain stems from a study of Tregs in tolerant kidney transplant recipients (dated 2019 in TCRdb). In the study overall: The transplants used related donors with nonmyeloablative bone marrow transplantation, and mixed chimerism in the human trials was transient. Before combined kidney and bone marrow transplantation, this study identified donor-specific regulatory T cells using TCRbeta sequencing and then followed those same cells after transplant. Beyond this particular receptor, the publication reports: PCR primers changed over time for some patients, so nucleotide-level comparison across those patients' samples was not possible. The study was constrained by small patient numbers, and validation of the findings is required in larger populations and under other immunosuppression protocols. Biological reproducibility was not directly addressed, though technical replication error appeared minimal. In tolerant patients, the expansion of donor-specific Tregs was greater than global Treg expansion, suggesting that the expansion was antigen-driven rather than nonspecific. The most biologically relevant and donor-specific TCRbeta repertoire appeared to be identified by expanding Tregs with activated donor B cells.

For TCRbeta CDR3 sequencing, genomic DNA from the sorted cells was extracted using the QIAGEN DNeasy Blood and Tissue Kit. Through immunoSEQ, high-throughput TCRbeta CDR3 sequencing was done commercially, including PCR amplification with internal controls and bias correction. On the study's bioinformatics: Unique productive TCRbeta sequences were defined by CDR3 nucleotide sequence where primers matched, and otherwise by CDR3 amino acid sequence together with Vbeta and Jbeta genes. As a correction for sorting error, sequences shared between sorted populations at a frequency ratio of 2:1 or less were discarded, and the remaining shared sequences were assigned to the higher population. A sequence counted as donor-reactive if, in CFSE-low cells, the sequence had a frequency of at least 0.01% and was expanded at least 5-fold compared with unstimulated cells. Jensen-Shannon divergence calculated on the top 100 TCRbeta sequences ranked by frequency was used to measure repertoire divergence. For samples with multiple sequencing runs, sorting error was corrected in each run separately before the runs were combined. As stored in TCRdb, this immuneACCESS dataset retains in-frame rearrangements with V and J assigned. A fraction of the clones does not appear; measured against another copy, unresolved V genes explain less than half of the discrepancy, and the remainder lacks a known reason. D and trimming come from the DNA, and the V and J calls and clone size come from that table. The sample data list 50,000 to 75,000 clones, and about 98% of these were observed just once. The top ten clones comprise approximately 0.36% of the sample.

V and J lose 6 bases and 7 bases, and a span of 9 bases separates them. From cysteine to phenylalanine, the CDR3 is 11 amino acids long. Kept here is only the CDR3 DNA, which spans 33 bases and is read in frame from base 1. The germline V gene provides CDR1 SQVTM and CDR2 ANQGSEA. According to the study, the label for this sample's time point signals: blood sample drawn before combined kidney and bone marrow transplant. Unstimulated Tregs (CD4+CD25+CD127-), CD4+ non-Tregs (CD4+CD25-), CD4 and CD8 cells were FACS-sorted from thawed PBMCs. Prior to Treg sorting, thawed PBMCs were rested overnight with 200 IU/ml IL-2 at 37 degrees C. 4 combined kidney and bone marrow transplant recipients from the ITN036ST trial were included as patients, and samples were available only from these trial subjects. Healthy control blood was processed by Ficoll density gradient to PBMCs and cryopreserved; patient PBMCs were collected before and after transplant.

Note on this clone: It has no known antigen specificity. Base qualities are not provided; no much larger clone lies one nucleotide away.

The rearrangement combines TRBV29-1 with TRBJ1-4, with no confidently assigned D gene. The receptor was derived from a human donor who received a combined kidney and bone marrow transplant. Sequencing used Tregs from blood, obtained before the transplant. The CDR3 here reads CSVVRSEKLFF. The DNA sequence is as follows: TGCAGCGTAGTGAGGAGTGAAAAACTGTTTTTT.